This TCR beta chain originates from a study of regulatory T cells in long-lasting Graves disease. Study results and limitations: Only a small sample size was used, which may have cut accuracy.

Time point: persistent/refractory GD, antithyroid drugs over 5 years with positive TRAb. The TCR library used RNA extracted from PBMCs. Through Arm-PCR of CDR3 regions and iRepertoire HTBI primers, TCR beta libraries were built. Using its own MiXCR run on the multiplex PCR reads, TCRdb lists one record per CDR3 protein. Of about 470,000 distinct CDR3 sequences in the sample, roughly 21% were seen once. With 8 bases clipped from V and 5 bases from J, the junction kept 3 bases outside the gene matches. Per germline, CDR1 MNHEY and CDR2 SMNVEV (reference sequence). The CDR3 runs to 11 residues. Worth noting for this clonotype: Its antigen is still unknown.

The sequence was obtained from a female donor with Graves disease. The rearrangement joins TRBV27 to TRBJ2-7; 7 nucleotides line up with TRBD2. This specimen was peripheral blood mononuclear cells (PBMCs), taken when the disease was refractory, from a patient treated with antithyroid drugs. The CDR3 sequence is CASLGRDEQYF. The CDR3 nucleotides are TGTGCCAGCTTGGGGAGGGACGAGCAGTACTTC.